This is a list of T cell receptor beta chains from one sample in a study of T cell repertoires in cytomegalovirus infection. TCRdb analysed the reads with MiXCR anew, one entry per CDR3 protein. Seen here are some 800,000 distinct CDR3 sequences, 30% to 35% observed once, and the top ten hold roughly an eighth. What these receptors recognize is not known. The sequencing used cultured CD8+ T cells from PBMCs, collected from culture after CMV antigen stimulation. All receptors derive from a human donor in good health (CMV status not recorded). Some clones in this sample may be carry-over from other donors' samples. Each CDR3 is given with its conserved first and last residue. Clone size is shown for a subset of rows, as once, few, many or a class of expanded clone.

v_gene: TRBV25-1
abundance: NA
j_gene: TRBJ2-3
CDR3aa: CASSAQTDTQYF

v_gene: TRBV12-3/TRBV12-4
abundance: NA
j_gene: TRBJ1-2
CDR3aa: CASSPQGWYGYTF

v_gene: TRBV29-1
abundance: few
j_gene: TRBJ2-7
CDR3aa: CSVEAKVDGGRYEQYF

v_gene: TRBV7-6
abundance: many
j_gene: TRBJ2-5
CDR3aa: CASSLYEGRQETQYF

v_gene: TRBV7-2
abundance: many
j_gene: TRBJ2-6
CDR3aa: CASSLWGQGTLTGANVLTF

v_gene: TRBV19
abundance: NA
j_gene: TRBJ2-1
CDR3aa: CASGLAGGAYNEQFF

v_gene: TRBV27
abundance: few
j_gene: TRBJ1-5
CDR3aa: CASRPGGPAQPQHF

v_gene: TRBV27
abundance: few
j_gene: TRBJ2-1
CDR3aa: CASSFAAGIYNEQFF

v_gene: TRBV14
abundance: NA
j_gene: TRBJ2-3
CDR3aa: CASSRNRDRGTDTQYF

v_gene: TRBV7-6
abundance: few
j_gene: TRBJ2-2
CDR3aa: CASSLVSSNTGELFF

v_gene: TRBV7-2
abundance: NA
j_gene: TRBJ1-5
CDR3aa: CASSFSETDQPQHF

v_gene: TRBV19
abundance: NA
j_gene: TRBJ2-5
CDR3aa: CASSITGMGETQYF

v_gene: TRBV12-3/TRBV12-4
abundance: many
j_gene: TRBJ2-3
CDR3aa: CASSFYISTDTQYF

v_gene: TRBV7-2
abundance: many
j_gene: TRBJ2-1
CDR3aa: CASRAGGYNEQFF

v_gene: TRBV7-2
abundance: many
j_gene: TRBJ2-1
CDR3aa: CASSVHSGGPYNEQFF

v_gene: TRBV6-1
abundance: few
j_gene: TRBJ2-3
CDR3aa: CASSDLGSTDTQYF

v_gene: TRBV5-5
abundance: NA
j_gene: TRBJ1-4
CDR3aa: CASSQQTGPLTGEKLFF

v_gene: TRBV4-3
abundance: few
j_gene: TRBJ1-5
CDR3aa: CASSQDYRAKGQPQHF

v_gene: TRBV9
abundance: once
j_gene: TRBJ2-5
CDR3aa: CASSVGRFQETQYF

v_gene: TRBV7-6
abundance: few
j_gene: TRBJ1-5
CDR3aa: CASSPGIGTVQPQHF

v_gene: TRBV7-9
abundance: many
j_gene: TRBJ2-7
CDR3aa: CASTSGSYEQYF

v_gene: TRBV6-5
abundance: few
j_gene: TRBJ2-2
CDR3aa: CASSYRGRDTGELFF

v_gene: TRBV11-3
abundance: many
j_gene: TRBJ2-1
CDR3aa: CASSWGDSYNEQFF

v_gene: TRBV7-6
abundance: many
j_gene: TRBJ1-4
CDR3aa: CASSLARSTNEKLFF

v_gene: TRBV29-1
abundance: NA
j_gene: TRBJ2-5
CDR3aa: CSVVSQPWGETQYF

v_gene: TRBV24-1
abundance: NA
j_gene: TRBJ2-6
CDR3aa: CATSDPDRAGANVLTF

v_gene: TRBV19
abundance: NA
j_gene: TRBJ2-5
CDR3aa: CASSMGLAEAETQYF

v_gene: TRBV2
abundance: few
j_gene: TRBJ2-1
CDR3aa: CASTALIRDRSYNEQFF

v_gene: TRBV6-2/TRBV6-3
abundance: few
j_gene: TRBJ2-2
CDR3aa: CAGSGKAGVSGELFF

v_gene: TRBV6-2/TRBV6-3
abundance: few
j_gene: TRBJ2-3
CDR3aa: CASSSLTSGEVPDTQYF

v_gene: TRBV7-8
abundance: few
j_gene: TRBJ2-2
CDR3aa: CASSLGPRDLPGELFF

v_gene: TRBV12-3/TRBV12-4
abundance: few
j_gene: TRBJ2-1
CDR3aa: CASSLVPAGEYNEQFF

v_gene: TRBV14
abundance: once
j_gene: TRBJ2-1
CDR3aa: CASSQERNRGHEQFF

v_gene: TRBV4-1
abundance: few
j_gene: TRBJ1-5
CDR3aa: CASSPLTGGSNQPQHF

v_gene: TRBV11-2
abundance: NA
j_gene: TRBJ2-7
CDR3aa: CASSLAGTVYEQYF

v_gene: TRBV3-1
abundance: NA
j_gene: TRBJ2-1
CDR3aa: CASSTASNEQFF

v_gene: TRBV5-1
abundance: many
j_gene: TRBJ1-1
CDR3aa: CASTTTGAGAEAFF

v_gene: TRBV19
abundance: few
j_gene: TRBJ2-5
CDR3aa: CASSIGAGQETQYF

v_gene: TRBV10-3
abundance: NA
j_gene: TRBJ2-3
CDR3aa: CAISESILRGGGTDTQYF

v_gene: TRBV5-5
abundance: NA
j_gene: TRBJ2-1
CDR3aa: CASSWAETLINEQFF

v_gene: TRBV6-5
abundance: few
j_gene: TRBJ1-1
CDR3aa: CASSYSIAVNTEAFF

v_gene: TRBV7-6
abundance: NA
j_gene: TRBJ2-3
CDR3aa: CASSLVPGLAAADTQYF

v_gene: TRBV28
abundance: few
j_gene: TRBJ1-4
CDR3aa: CASLGGNEKLFF

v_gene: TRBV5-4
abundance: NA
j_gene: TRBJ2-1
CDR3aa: CASSLEWGGPNLYNEQFF

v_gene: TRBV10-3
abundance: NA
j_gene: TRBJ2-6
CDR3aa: CAISEDQAGGGSGANVLTF

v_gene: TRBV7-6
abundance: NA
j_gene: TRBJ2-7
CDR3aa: CASSPGQGVVDEQYF

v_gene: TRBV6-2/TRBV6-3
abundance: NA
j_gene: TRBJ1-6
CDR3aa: CASSYTLGGLENSPLHF